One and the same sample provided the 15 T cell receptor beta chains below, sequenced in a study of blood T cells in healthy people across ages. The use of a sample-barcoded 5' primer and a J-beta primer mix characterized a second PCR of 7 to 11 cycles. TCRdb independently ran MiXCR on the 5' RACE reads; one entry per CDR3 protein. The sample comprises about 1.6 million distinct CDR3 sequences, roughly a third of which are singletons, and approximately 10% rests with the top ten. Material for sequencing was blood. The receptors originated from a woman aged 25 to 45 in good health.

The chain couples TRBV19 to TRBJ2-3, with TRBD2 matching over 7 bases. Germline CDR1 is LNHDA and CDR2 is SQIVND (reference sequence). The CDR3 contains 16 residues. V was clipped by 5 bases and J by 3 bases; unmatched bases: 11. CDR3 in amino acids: CASSPYGLGLTDTQYF. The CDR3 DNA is TGTGCCAGTAGTCCCTACGGACTAGGACTGACAGATACGCAGTATTTT.

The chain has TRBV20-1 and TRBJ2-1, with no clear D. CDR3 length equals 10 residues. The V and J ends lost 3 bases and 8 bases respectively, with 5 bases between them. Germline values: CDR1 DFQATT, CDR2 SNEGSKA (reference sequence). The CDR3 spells CSASQYEQFF. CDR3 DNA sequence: TGCAGTGCTAGCCAGTATGAGCAGTTCTTC.

The CDR3 here is CASSSSDQTGGEQYF. The CDR3 DNA follows: TGTGCCAGCAGTTCCTCCGACCAGACGGGTGGCGAGCAGTACTTC. The chain is built from TRBV28 and TRBJ2-7; D is ambiguous. Germline V gene sequence: CDR1 MDHEN, CDR2 SYDVKM. This CDR3 is built from 15 residues. The V and J ends lost 4 bases and 6 bases respectively, with 19 bases between them.

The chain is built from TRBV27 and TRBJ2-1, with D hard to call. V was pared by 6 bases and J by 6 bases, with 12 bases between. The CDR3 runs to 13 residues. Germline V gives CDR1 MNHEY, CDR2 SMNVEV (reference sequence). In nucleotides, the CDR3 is TGTGCCAGCAGGAGGCCGCTAGGCAATGAGCAGTTCTTC. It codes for CASRRPLGNEQFF.

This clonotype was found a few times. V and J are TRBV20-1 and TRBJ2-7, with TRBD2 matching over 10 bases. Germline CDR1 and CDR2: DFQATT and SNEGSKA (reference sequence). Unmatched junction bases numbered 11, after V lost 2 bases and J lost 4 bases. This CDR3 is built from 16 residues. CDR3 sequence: CSARTVLAGYDYEQYF. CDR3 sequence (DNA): TGCAGTGCTAGAACAGTACTAGCGGGGTATGATTACGAGCAGTACTTC.

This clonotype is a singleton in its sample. CDR3 in DNA: TGTGCCAGCACCATCGGGGTTGGCGGCTACACCTTC. Its translation is CASTIGVGGYTF. The chain is built from TRBV12-3 or TRBV12-4 and TRBJ1-2; D unresolved. The CDR3 sequence is 12 residues long. V lost 7 bases, J lost 8 bases, and 14 bases lay in between.

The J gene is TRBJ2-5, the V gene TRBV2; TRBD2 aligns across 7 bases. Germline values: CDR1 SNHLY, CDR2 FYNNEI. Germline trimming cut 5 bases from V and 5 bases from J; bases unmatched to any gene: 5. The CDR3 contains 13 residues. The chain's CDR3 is CASSSGNGETQYF. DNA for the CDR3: TGTGCCAGCAGTAGCGGGAATGGGGAGACCCAGTACTTC.

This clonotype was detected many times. CDR3 sequence (DNA): TGTGCCAGCAGTCAGAGACAGGCACCGCATGGCTACACCTTC. Protein product: CASSQRQAPHGYTF. The chain couples TRBV6-6 to TRBJ1-2, with TRBD1 as a possible D gene (6 bases). The CDR3 runs to 14 residues. CDR1 MNHNY and CDR2 SVGAGI come from the germline V gene (reference sequence). V lost 5 bases to trimming and J lost 6 bases, with 16 bases between them.

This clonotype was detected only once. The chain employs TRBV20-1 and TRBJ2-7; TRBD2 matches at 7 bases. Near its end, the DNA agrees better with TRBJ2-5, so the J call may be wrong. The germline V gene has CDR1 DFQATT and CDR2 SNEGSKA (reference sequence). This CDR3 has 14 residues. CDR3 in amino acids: CSAALLGRLETQYF. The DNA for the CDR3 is TGCAGTGCTGCGCTCCTCGGGAGGCTAGAGACCCAGTACTTC.

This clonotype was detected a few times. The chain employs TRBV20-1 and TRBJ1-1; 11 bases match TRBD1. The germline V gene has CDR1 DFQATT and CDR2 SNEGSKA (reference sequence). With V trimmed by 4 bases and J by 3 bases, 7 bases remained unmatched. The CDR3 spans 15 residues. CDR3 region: CSATGQGARDTEAFF. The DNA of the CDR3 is TGCAGTGCTACCGGACAGGGGGCGAGGGACACTGAAGCTTTCTTT.

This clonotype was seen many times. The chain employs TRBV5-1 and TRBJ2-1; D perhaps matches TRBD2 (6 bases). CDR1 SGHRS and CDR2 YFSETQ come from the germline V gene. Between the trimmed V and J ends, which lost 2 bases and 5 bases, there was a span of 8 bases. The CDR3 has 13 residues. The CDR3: CASSFGGNNEQFF. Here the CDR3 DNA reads TGCGCCAGCAGCTTTGGCGGGAACAATGAGCAGTTCTTC.

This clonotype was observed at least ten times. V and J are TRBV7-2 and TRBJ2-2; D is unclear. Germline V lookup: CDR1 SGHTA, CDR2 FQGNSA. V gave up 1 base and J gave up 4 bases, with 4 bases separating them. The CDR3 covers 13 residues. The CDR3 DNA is TGTGCCAGCAGCTTAGGGCCCACCGGGGAGCTGTTTTTT. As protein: CASSLGPTGELFF.

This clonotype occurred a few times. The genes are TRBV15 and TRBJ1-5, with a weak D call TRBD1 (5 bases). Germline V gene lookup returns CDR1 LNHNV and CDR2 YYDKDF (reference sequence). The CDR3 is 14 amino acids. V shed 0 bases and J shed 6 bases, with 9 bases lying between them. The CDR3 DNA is TGTGCCACCAGCAGAGAGAGGGGAGGTCAGCCCCAGCATTTT. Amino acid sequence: CATSRERGGQPQHF.

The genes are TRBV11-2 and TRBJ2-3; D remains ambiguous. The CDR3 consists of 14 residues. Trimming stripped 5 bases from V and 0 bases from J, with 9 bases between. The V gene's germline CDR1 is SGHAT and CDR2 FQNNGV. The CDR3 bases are TGTGCCAGCAGCATAGTGGGCAGCACAGATACGCAGTATTTT. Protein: CASSIVGSTDTQYF.

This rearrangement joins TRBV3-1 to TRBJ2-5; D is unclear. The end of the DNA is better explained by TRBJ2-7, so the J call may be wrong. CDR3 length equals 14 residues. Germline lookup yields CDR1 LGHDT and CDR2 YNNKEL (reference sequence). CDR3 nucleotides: TGTGCCAGCAGCCAAGATCTGGGTGACTGCGAGCAGTACTTC. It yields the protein CASSQDLGDCEQYF.